The 22 T cell receptor beta chains reported below all come from one sample, sequenced in a study of blood T cell repertoires in COVID-19. Sequencing used immunoSEQ multiplex PCR; TCRdb keeps in-frame clones, though not all of them. The sample has hundreds of thousands of clones, 85% to 90% seen once. Sequenced: peripheral blood. Receptors originate from a woman between 50 and 59 years old with COVID-19, enrolled during active disease.

Only one count was recorded for this clone. The rearrangement links TRBV5-1 to TRBJ1-3; 7 bases line up with TRBD1. This CDR3 comprises 14 residues. Trimming at V came to 4 bases and at J to 8 bases, leaving 9 bases not matched to a gene. Germline V gene lookup returns CDR1 SGHRS and CDR2 YFSETQ. CDR3 protein: CASSQRQGSDTIYF. Written as DNA, the CDR3 is TGCGCCAGCAGCCAAAGACAGGGATCTGACACCATATATTTT.

This clone was seen just once. The J gene is TRBJ2-1, the V gene TRBV3-1 (or the pseudogene TRBV3-2), with D unresolved. The length of the CDR3 is 14 residues. The V gene lost 8 bases and the J gene lost 2 bases, with 13 bases spanning the gap. Germline V lookup: CDR1 LGHDT, CDR2 YNNKEL (reference sequence). The CDR3 protein is CASDQTHTYNEQFF. DNA for the CDR3: TGTGCCAGCGACCAGACACATACCTACAATGAGCAGTTCTTC.

The V and J genes are TRBV9 and TRBJ2-1; 10 bases fit TRBD2. V gave up 4 bases and J gave up 8 bases; unmatched junction bases: 9. The length of the CDR3 is 15 residues. Germline assignment: CDR1 SGDLS and CDR2 YYNGEE. CDR3 in amino acids: CASSPRTSGDHEQFF. The CDR3 nucleotides are TGTGCCAGCAGCCCCCGAACTAGCGGGGACCATGAGCAGTTCTTC.

CDR3 coding DNA: TGTGCCAGCAGCCCGGGGGCGGACAGGGCCCACGAGCAGTACTTC. Protein product: CASSPGADRAHEQYF. The chain has TRBV11-2 and TRBJ2-7; 8 bases fit TRBD1. The trim removed 5 bases at V and 5 bases at J, leaving 11 bases unmatched. There are 15 residues in the CDR3. Germline-derived CDR1 and CDR2 are SGHAT and FQNNGV.

This chain joins TRBV28 and TRBJ1-1, with 9 bases matching TRBD1. Trimming at V came to 6 bases and at J to 0 bases, leaving 11 bases not matched to a gene. The CDR3 is 17 residues long. Germline CDR1 is MDHEN and CDR2 is SYDVKM. CDR3 DNA: TGTGCCAGCAGCTTAGGGACAGGGAGGGGGATGAACACTGAAGCTTTCTTT. Encoded protein: CASSLGTGRGMNTEAFF.

The chain has TRBV4-1 and TRBJ2-2; D is unclear. The germline gives CDR1 MGHRA, CDR2 YSYEKL. The CDR3 runs to 15 residues. V was trimmed by 1 base and J by 8 bases, leaving 14 bases between them. CDR3: CASSQGGIGTGELFF. The CDR3 bases are TGCGCCAGCAGCCAAGGAGGAATCGGTACGGGGGAGCTGTTTTTT.

This rearrangement joins TRBV19 to TRBJ1-3; the D is unclear. CDR1 and CDR2 from the germline V gene are LNHDA and SQIVND (reference sequence). The CDR3 is 12 residues long. The V end lost 8 bases, the J end lost 3 bases, and 8 bases lay between the germline ends. The CDR3 coding sequence is TGTGCCAGTTCCGGTAATGGAAACACCATATATTTT. Translating it yields CASSGNGNTIYF.

In DNA, the CDR3 is TGTGCCAGCTCAACTTACAACTTTACAGGGTCGACTGAAGCTTTCTTT. Translation: CASSTYNFTGSTEAFF. The chain uses TRBV18 and TRBJ1-1; a possible D gene is TRBD1 (6 bases). CDR3 length equals 16 residues. In germline, CDR1 is KGHSH, CDR2 LQKENI. Trimming took 5 bases from V and 5 from J, leaving 21 bases between them.

The J gene is TRBJ1-2, the V gene TRBV19, with a tentative D call TRBD1 (5 bases). This CDR3 is built from 17 residues. V was shortened by 5 bases and J by 3 bases, with 22 bases between the two germline ends. Germline-derived CDR1 and CDR2 are LNHDA and SQIVND (reference sequence). This chain's CDR3 is CASSPGGENDGYYGYTF. Here the CDR3 DNA reads TGTGCCAGTAGTCCTGGAGGGGAAAACGACGGTTACTATGGCTACACCTTC.

This chain uses TRBV9 with TRBJ1-4; tentatively, D is TRBD1 (6 bases). This CDR3 has 12 amino acids. V gave up 4 bases and J gave up 8 bases, with 9 bases separating them. CDR1 SGDLS and CDR2 YYNGEE come from the germline V gene. Written as DNA, the CDR3 is TGTGCCAGCAGCCGGGACACCGAAAAACTGTTTTTT. This encodes CASSRDTEKLFF.

The V and J genes are TRBV27 and TRBJ1-4, with 8 bases identical to TRBD1. Germline V gene lookup returns CDR1 MNHEY and CDR2 SMNVEV (reference sequence). The CDR3 consists of 15 residues. V lost 2 bases and J lost 5; bases outside the gene matches: 4. DNA for the CDR3: TGTGCCAGCAGTTTACTCAGACAGGGGAATGAAAAACTGTTTTTT. Translating it yields CASSLLRQGNEKLFF. The full variable domain, rest sourced from reference TRBV27 and TRBJ1-4, is EAQVTQNPRYLITVTGKKLTVTCSQNMNHEYMSWYRQDPGLGLRQIYYSMNVEVTDKGDVPEGYKVSRKEKRNFPLILESPSPNQTSLYFCASSLLRQGNEKLFFGSGTQLSVL.

The rearrangement links TRBV30 to TRBJ1-1, with D perhaps matching TRBD1 (6 bases). This CDR3 region has 14 residues. Germline V gene lookup returns CDR1 GTSNPN and CDR2 SVGIG (reference sequence). The CDR3 DNA follows: TGTTCCACAGAGGGGGACTACAAGAACACTGAAGCTTTCTTT. Translated: CSTEGDYKNTEAFF.

V is TRBV29-1 and J is TRBJ1-2; TRBD1 aligns across 9 bases. The CDR3 consists of 13 residues. Germline V gene lookup returns CDR1 SQVTM and CDR2 ANQGSEA. The V segment lost 6 bases and the J segment 3 bases; nucleotides outside the gene matches: 5. The CDR3: CSVARTGDYGYTF. The CDR3 bases are TGCAGCGTGGCCCGGACAGGGGACTATGGCTACACCTTC.

V is TRBV5-1 and J is TRBJ1-4, with 7 bases that match TRBD1. Germline V gene sequence: CDR1 SGHRS, CDR2 YFSETQ. J lost 7 bases, V lost 4 bases, and 7 bases had no gene match. This CDR3 spans 14 amino acids. CDR3: CASSPRQGAEKLFF. The CDR3 DNA is TGCGCCAGCAGCCCCAGACAGGGCGCTGAAAAACTGTTTTTT.

The rearrangement links TRBV21-1 to TRBJ1-1; TRBD1 is taken as the D call from the table, unchecked against the DNA. TRBV21-1 is given as a pseudogene. The CDR3 totals 13 residues. The chain's CDR3 is CASSKAQCVEAFF. In DNA form, the CDR3 reads TGTGCCAGCAGCAAAGCACAGTGCGTTGAAGCTTTCTTT.

This chain uses TRBV19 with TRBJ1-1; D not certain. This CDR3 contains 12 residues. The V gene lost 5 bases and the J gene lost 4 bases, with 8 bases spanning the gap. Germline CDR1 LNHDA, CDR2 SQIVND (reference sequence). The DNA for the CDR3 is TGTGCCAGTAGTTTCCTCGGCACTGAAGCTTTCTTT. Translation: CASSFLGTEAFF.

This chain joins TRBV10-2 and TRBJ2-3; 7 bases are a match to TRBD2. J lost 0 bases, V lost 5 bases, and 5 bases had no gene match. This CDR3 spans 15 amino acids. Germline V CDR1 and CDR2: WSHSY, SAAADI. The CDR3 here is CASSKVGGSTDTQYF. DNA of the CDR3: TGCGCCAGCAGTAAGGTGGGGGGGAGCACAGATACGCAGTATTTT.

This clone came up once. This chain links TRBV30 with TRBJ2-7; D call uncertain. Germline V gene data show CDR1 as GTSNPN and CDR2 as SVGIG (reference sequence). Trimming shortened V by 3 bases and J by 5 bases, and 8 bases separated the two germline ends. This CDR3 comprises 11 residues. This CDR3 reads CAWSDKDEQYF. DNA for the CDR3: TGTGCCTGGAGCGACAAGGACGAGCAGTACTTC.

The rearrangement links TRBV5-1 to TRBJ2-3; TRBD2 matches at 11 bases. V lost 5 bases, J lost 0 bases, and 5 bases stayed unmatched. Germline CDR1 SGHRS, CDR2 YFSETQ. There are 16 residues in the CDR3. CDR3 amino acids: CASSYRLAGSTDTQYF. The DNA for the CDR3 is TGCGCCAGCAGTTATCGACTAGCGGGGAGCACAGATACGCAGTATTTT.

The CDR3 DNA reads TGCAGCGTCTCCCGGGACAACCGAGGCGGGGAGCTGTTTTTT. This gives the protein CSVSRDNRGGELFF. The chain has TRBV29-1 and TRBJ2-2, with a possible D match to TRBD1 (6 bases). The CDR3 has 14 residues. Germline values: CDR1 SQVTM, CDR2 ANQGSEA. V was pared by 6 bases and J by 7 bases, with 18 bases between.

This clone was observed once. The chain is built from TRBV19 and TRBJ1-1; perhaps TRBD1 as D (5 bases). With 3 bases removed from V and 8 bases from J, the gap between germline ends came to 10 bases. Germline V gene sequence: CDR1 LNHDA, CDR2 SQIVND (reference sequence). This CDR3 contains 12 residues. The CDR3 protein is CASSIRTGEAFF. CDR3 DNA sequence: TGTGCCAGTAGTATCCGAACAGGCGAAGCTTTCTTT.

CDR3 sequence reads: CASTPGTGGSGYTF. CDR3 sequence (DNA): TGCGCCAGCACTCCGGGGACAGGGGGCTCTGGCTACACCTTC. This chain connects TRBV5-1 to TRBJ1-2; 12 bases map to TRBD1. Germline assignment: CDR1 SGHRS and CDR2 YFSETQ. V gave up 6 bases and J gave up 7 bases; unmatched junction bases: 7. The CDR3 extends over 14 amino acids.